This TCR beta chain was sequenced in a study of T-cell reconstitution after alpha-beta-depleted transplantation in children. Per germline, CDR1 SQVTM and CDR2 ANQGSEA. The CDR3 sequence is 15 residues long. V gave up 1 base and J gave up 0 bases, with 10 bases separating them. Unique molecular identifiers were incorporated during preparation of the TCRbeta library. TCRdb re-called the PCR reads with MiXCR, one entry per CDR3 protein. The sample includes about 540,000 distinct CDR3 sequences, around 18% of them seen just once. This clonotype was sampled from a human donor who donated a stem cell graft to a child with acute lymphoblastic leukemia. The genes are TRBV29-1 and TRBJ2-4; D is possibly TRBD1 or TRBD2 (5 bases each). This sample comprised PBMCs from the stem cell graft donor, obtained from the stem cell graft. Here the CDR3 reads CSVEVGTLAKNIQYF. The DNA for the CDR3 is TGCAGCGTTGAAGTGGGGACGCTAGCCAAAAACATTCAGTACTTC.